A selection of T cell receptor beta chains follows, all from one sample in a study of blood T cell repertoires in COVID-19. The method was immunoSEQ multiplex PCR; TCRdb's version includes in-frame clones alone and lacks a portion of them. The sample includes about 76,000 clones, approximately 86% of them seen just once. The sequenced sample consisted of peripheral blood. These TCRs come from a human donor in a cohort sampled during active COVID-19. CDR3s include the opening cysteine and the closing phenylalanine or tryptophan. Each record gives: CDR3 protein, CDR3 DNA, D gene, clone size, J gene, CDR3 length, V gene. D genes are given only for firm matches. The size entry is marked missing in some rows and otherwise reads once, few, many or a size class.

CDR3 protein: CASSQDTGQPQHF; CDR3 DNA: TGTGCCAGCAGCCAAGATACAGGGCAGCCCCAGCATTTT; D gene: NA; clone size: NA; J gene: TRBJ1-5; CDR3 length: 13; V gene: TRBV14
CDR3 protein: CASSDLTDALNYGYTF; CDR3 DNA: TGTGCCAGCAGCGATTTGACAGACGCCTTAAACTATGGCTACACCTTC; D gene: NA; clone size: few; J gene: TRBJ1-2; CDR3 length: 16; V gene: TRBV6-6
CDR3 protein: CASSLAHTDTQYF; CDR3 DNA: TGCGCCAGCAGCTTGGCCCACACAGATACGCAGTATTTT; D gene: NA; clone size: few; J gene: TRBJ2-3; CDR3 length: 13; V gene: TRBV5-1
CDR3 protein: CASSLTSGSTTDTQYF; CDR3 DNA: TGTGCCAGCAGCCTAACTAGCGGGAGTACAACAGATACGCAGTATTTT; D gene: TRBD2; clone size: NA; J gene: TRBJ2-3; CDR3 length: 16; V gene: TRBV13
CDR3 protein: CASRGVLTGNTIYF; CDR3 DNA: TGTGCCAGCAGAGGGGTCTTGACTGGAAACACCATATATTTT; D gene: NA; clone size: NA; J gene: TRBJ1-3; CDR3 length: 14; V gene: TRBV2
CDR3 protein: CASSLGGANTGELFF; CDR3 DNA: TGTGCCAGCAGCCTAGGGGGGGCGAACACCGGGGAGCTGTTTTTT; D gene: NA; clone size: once; J gene: TRBJ2-2; CDR3 length: 15; V gene: TRBV9
CDR3 protein: CASSLAGLRTDTQYF; CDR3 DNA: TGTGCCAGCAGCTTAGCCGGACTACGCACAGATACGCAGTATTTT; D gene: NA; clone size: NA; J gene: TRBJ2-3; CDR3 length: 15; V gene: TRBV7-9
CDR3 protein: CASRLAGASYNEQFF; CDR3 DNA: TGTGCCAGCAGATTAGCGGGAGCAAGCTACAATGAGCAGTTCTTC; D gene: TRBD2; clone size: NA; J gene: TRBJ2-1; CDR3 length: 15; V gene: TRBV6-5
CDR3 protein: CASSYVGEEKLFF; CDR3 DNA: TGTGCCAGCAGTTACGTCGGTGAGGAAAAACTGTTTTTT; D gene: NA; clone size: once; J gene: TRBJ1-4; CDR3 length: 13; V gene: TRBV6-6
CDR3 protein: CASSRRGNEKLFF; CDR3 DNA: TGTGCCAGCAGTCGCAGAGGGAATGAAAAACTGTTTTTT; D gene: NA; clone size: NA; J gene: TRBJ1-4; CDR3 length: 13; V gene: TRBV2
CDR3 protein: CASSQDPGQGFVQEQFF; CDR3 DNA: TGTGCCAGCAGCCAAGATCCGGGACAGGGTTTCGTTCAAGAGCAGTTCTTC; D gene: TRBD1; clone size: NA; J gene: TRBJ2-1; CDR3 length: 17; V gene: TRBV3-1/TRBV3-2
CDR3 protein: CASSRRNTYEQYF; CDR3 DNA: TGTGCCAGCAGCCGGAGGAACACCTACGAGCAGTACTTC; D gene: NA; clone size: NA; J gene: TRBJ2-7; CDR3 length: 13; V gene: TRBV7-8
CDR3 protein: CAISERAGGYSNQPQHF; CDR3 DNA: TGTGCCATCAGTGAGAGGGCAGGGGGGTATAGCAATCAGCCCCAGCATTTT; D gene: TRBD1; clone size: NA; J gene: TRBJ1-5; CDR3 length: 17; V gene: TRBV10-3
CDR3 protein: CASSQGASNQPQHF; CDR3 DNA: TGTGCCAGCAGCCAGGGGGCTTCCAATCAGCCCCAGCATTTT; D gene: TRBD1; clone size: NA; J gene: TRBJ1-5; CDR3 length: 14; V gene: TRBV6-6
CDR3 protein: CASSLQTGFTNTEAFF; CDR3 DNA: TGTGCCAGCAGTTTACAGACAGGTTTCACCAACACTGAAGCTTTCTTT; D gene: NA; clone size: NA; J gene: TRBJ1-1; CDR3 length: 16; V gene: TRBV27
CDR3 protein: CASSSSPRNEQFF; CDR3 DNA: TGTGCCAGCAGCTCATCGCCCAGGAATGAGCAGTTCTTC; D gene: NA; clone size: NA; J gene: TRBJ2-1; CDR3 length: 13; V gene: TRBV7-8
CDR3 protein: CASSQADRRSPLHF; CDR3 DNA: TGTGCCAGCAGCCAAGCTGACAGGCGTTCACCCCTCCACTTT; D gene: NA; clone size: NA; J gene: TRBJ1-6; CDR3 length: 14; V gene: TRBV3-1/TRBV3-2
CDR3 protein: CASSVEDWSYEQYF; CDR3 DNA: TGTGCCAGCAGCGTCGAGGACTGGAGCTACGAGCAGTACTTC; D gene: NA; clone size: NA; J gene: TRBJ2-7; CDR3 length: 14; V gene: TRBV9
CDR3 protein: CASSLNSGRVSSYNEQFF; CDR3 DNA: TGTGCCAGCAGCTTAAATAGCGGGAGGGTAAGCTCCTACAATGAGCAGTTCTTC; D gene: TRBD2; clone size: NA; J gene: TRBJ2-1; CDR3 length: 18; V gene: TRBV7-3
CDR3 protein: CASSSGLAGVTDTQYF; CDR3 DNA: TGTGCCAGCAGCTCCGGACTAGCGGGGGTTACAGATACGCAGTATTTT; D gene: TRBD2; clone size: NA; J gene: TRBJ2-3; CDR3 length: 16; V gene: TRBV7-3
CDR3 protein: CASSKGQLLNTEAFF; CDR3 DNA: TGTGCCAGCAGCAAGGGACAGCTTTTGAACACTGAAGCTTTCTTT; D gene: TRBD1; clone size: NA; J gene: TRBJ1-1; CDR3 length: 15; V gene: TRBV27
CDR3 protein: CASSLQGYNQPQHF; CDR3 DNA: TGTGCCAGCAGCTTACAGGGGTACAATCAGCCCCAGCATTTT; D gene: TRBD1; clone size: NA; J gene: TRBJ1-5; CDR3 length: 14; V gene: TRBV5-6
CDR3 protein: CASSHGAGGAYEQYF; CDR3 DNA: TGTGCCAGCAGCCACGGTGCGGGAGGGGCCTACGAGCAGTACTTC; D gene: TRBD2; clone size: NA; J gene: TRBJ2-7; CDR3 length: 15; V gene: TRBV4-2
CDR3 protein: CASRRTRRYEQYF; CDR3 DNA: TGTGCCAGCAGAAGGACTAGGAGGTACGAGCAGTACTTC; D gene: TRBD2; clone size: NA; J gene: TRBJ2-7; CDR3 length: 13; V gene: TRBV5-6
CDR3 protein: CASSLGSTGDGGYTF; CDR3 DNA: TGTGCCAGCAGCTTAGGGTCTACAGGGGATGGTGGCTACACCTTC; D gene: TRBD1; clone size: once; J gene: TRBJ1-2; CDR3 length: 15; V gene: TRBV7-8
CDR3 protein: CASSVQRGWEAFF; CDR3 DNA: TGTGCCAGCAGTGTCCAAAGGGGTTGGGAAGCTTTCTTT; D gene: NA; clone size: NA; J gene: TRBJ1-1; CDR3 length: 13; V gene: TRBV28
CDR3 protein: CASSLTSGGYEQYF; CDR3 DNA: TGTGCCAGCAGCTTAACCAGCGGGGGCTACGAGCAGTACTTC; D gene: TRBD2; clone size: NA; J gene: TRBJ2-7; CDR3 length: 14; V gene: TRBV7-3
CDR3 protein: CASSPRRGSSYNEQFF; CDR3 DNA: TGTGCCAGCAGCCCTAGGCGGGGGAGCTCCTACAATGAGCAGTTCTTC; D gene: TRBD2; clone size: NA; J gene: TRBJ2-1; CDR3 length: 16; V gene: TRBV6-6
CDR3 protein: CASSEQRGPEQYF; CDR3 DNA: TGTGCCAGCAGTGAACAACGGGGTCCCGAGCAGTACTTC; D gene: NA; clone size: NA; J gene: TRBJ2-7; CDR3 length: 13; V gene: TRBV2
CDR3 protein: CASSLGGRGRRFNTDTQYF; CDR3 DNA: TGTGCCAGCAGCTTAGGAGGCAGGGGGCGGAGATTTAACACAGATACGCAGTATTTT; D gene: TRBD1; clone size: NA; J gene: TRBJ2-3; CDR3 length: 19; V gene: TRBV7-9
CDR3 protein: CAWRQGNYEQYF; CDR3 DNA: TGTGCCTGGAGGCAGGGAAACTACGAGCAGTACTTC; D gene: NA; clone size: NA; J gene: TRBJ2-7; CDR3 length: 12; V gene: TRBV30
CDR3 protein: CASSDLNYGYTF; CDR3 DNA: TGTGCCAGCAGCGATCTAAACTATGGCTACACCTTC; D gene: NA; clone size: NA; J gene: TRBJ1-2; CDR3 length: 12; V gene: TRBV7-2
CDR3 protein: CASSLGGPNQPQHF; CDR3 DNA: TGCGCCAGCAGCTTGGGGGGCCCGAATCAGCCCCAGCATTTT; D gene: NA; clone size: NA; J gene: TRBJ1-5; CDR3 length: 14; V gene: TRBV5-1
CDR3 protein: CAWSRIGTGTDTQYF; CDR3 DNA: TGTGCCTGGAGTCGAATTGGGACAGGCACAGATACGCAGTATTTT; D gene: TRBD1; clone size: NA; J gene: TRBJ2-3; CDR3 length: 15; V gene: TRBV30
CDR3 protein: CASSPTAVGGSGANVLTF; CDR3 DNA: TGTGCCAGCTCACCAACGGCTGTCGGGGGATCTGGGGCCAACGTCCTGACTTTC; D gene: NA; clone size: once; J gene: TRBJ2-6; CDR3 length: 18; V gene: TRBV18
CDR3 protein: CASSLKPGPPYEQYF; CDR3 DNA: TGTGCCAGCAGCCTAAAGCCGGGTCCCCCCTACGAGCAGTACTTC; D gene: NA; clone size: NA; J gene: TRBJ2-7; CDR3 length: 15; V gene: TRBV7-9
CDR3 protein: CASSVDSGRYEQYF; CDR3 DNA: TGTGCCAGCAGCGTAGATAGCGGGAGGTACGAGCAGTACTTC; D gene: TRBD2; clone size: NA; J gene: TRBJ2-7; CDR3 length: 14; V gene: TRBV9
CDR3 protein: CASSRTDAYNEQFF; CDR3 DNA: TGTGCCAGCAGCCGGACAGACGCCTACAATGAGCAGTTCTTC; D gene: NA; clone size: NA; J gene: TRBJ2-1; CDR3 length: 14; V gene: TRBV13
CDR3 protein: CASRIPGQENTGELFF; CDR3 DNA: TGTGCCAGTAGGATACCGGGACAGGAGAACACCGGGGAGCTGTTTTTT; D gene: TRBD1; clone size: NA; J gene: TRBJ2-2; CDR3 length: 16; V gene: TRBV19
CDR3 protein: CAILSTGGGMFTEAFF; CDR3 DNA: TGTGCCATCCTATCCACAGGGGGCGGCATGTTCACTGAAGCTTTCTTT; D gene: TRBD1; clone size: NA; J gene: TRBJ1-1; CDR3 length: 16; V gene: TRBV28
CDR3 protein: CAGAEQYTDTQYF; CDR3 DNA: TGTGCCGGGGCAGAACAGTACACAGATACGCAGTATTTT; D gene: NA; clone size: NA; J gene: TRBJ2-3; CDR3 length: 13; V gene: TRBV2
CDR3 protein: CASSYTGSWSGTQYF; CDR3 DNA: TGTGCCAGCAGTTACACTGGGTCGTGGTCAGGGACCCAGTACTTC; D gene: NA; clone size: NA; J gene: TRBJ2-5; CDR3 length: 15; V gene: TRBV6-2/TRBV6-3
CDR3 protein: CASSPRPSGTGELFF; CDR3 DNA: TGTGCCAGCAGCCCGAGGCCTAGCGGGACCGGGGAGCTGTTTTTT; D gene: TRBD2; clone size: NA; J gene: TRBJ2-2; CDR3 length: 15; V gene: TRBV5-6
CDR3 protein: CSVRRGNEKLFF; CDR3 DNA: TGCAGCGTCCGTCGGGGGAATGAAAAACTGTTTTTT; D gene: NA; clone size: NA; J gene: TRBJ1-4; CDR3 length: 12; V gene: TRBV29-1
CDR3 protein: CASSPRLAGGPYEQYF; CDR3 DNA: TGTGCCAGCAGTCCCCGACTAGCGGGAGGGCCCTACGAGCAGTACTTC; D gene: TRBD2; clone size: NA; J gene: TRBJ2-7; CDR3 length: 16; V gene: TRBV27
CDR3 protein: CASSLGVGANQPQHF; CDR3 DNA: TGCGCCAGCAGCCTGGGGGTGGGGGCCAATCAGCCCCAGCATTTT; D gene: NA; clone size: NA; J gene: TRBJ1-5; CDR3 length: 15; V gene: TRBV5-1
CDR3 protein: CATKFPGLDWGETQYF; CDR3 DNA: TGTGCCACCAAATTCCCGGGACTTGACTGGGGAGAGACCCAGTACTTC; D gene: NA; clone size: NA; J gene: TRBJ2-5; CDR3 length: 16; V gene: TRBV24-1
CDR3 protein: CATSRVSGAYNEQFF; CDR3 DNA: TGTGCCACCAGCAGAGTTAGCGGGGCTTACAATGAGCAGTTCTTC; D gene: TRBD2; clone size: NA; J gene: TRBJ2-1; CDR3 length: 15; V gene: TRBV15